The 7 T cell receptor beta chains below come from one sample, sequenced in a study of cytotoxic CD8 clonotypes in ibrutinib-treated CLL. Assay: immunoSEQ multiplex PCR; the TCRdb copy retains only in-frame clones and omits some. This sample carries about 200,000 clones, 75% to 80% of them seen once, and the ten largest clones take around 10%. The material was PBMCs, obtained after 12 months of ibrutinib treatment. The source is a human donor with chronic lymphocytic leukemia.

The chain combines TRBV7-9 with TRBJ1-6, with D unclear. The CDR3 contains 13 residues. V gave up 0 bases and J gave up 7 bases, with 4 bases separating them. The germline V gene encodes CDR1 SEHNR and CDR2 FQNEAQ (reference sequence). The CDR3 is CASSLAENSPLHF. CDR3 bases: TGTGCCAGCAGCTTAGCGGAAAATTCACCCCTCCACTTT. Using reference TRBV7-9 and TRBJ1-6 for the parts outside the CDR3, the full variable domain is DTGVSQNPRHKITKRGQNVTFRCDPISEHNRLYWYRQTLGQGPEFLTYFQNEAQLEKSRLLSDRFSAERPKGSFSTLEIQRTEQGDSAMYLCASSLAENSPLHFGNGTRLTVT.

The J gene is TRBJ2-3, the V gene TRBV7-9; 7 positions match TRBD1. Germline V lookup: CDR1 SEHNR, CDR2 FQNEAQ (reference sequence). The ends lost 1 base at V and 5 bases at J; junction bases unmatched: 12. This CDR3 comprises 17 residues. The CDR3, as DNA: TGTGCCAGCAGCTTAGGTACTGGACAGGTTAATAGAGATACGCAGTATTTT. It is translated as CASSLGTGQVNRDTQYF.

This clone was observed a single time. CDR3 sequence (DNA): TGTGCCAGTAGTATAGTCTCGCCGCCGGGACTAGCGGAATCCTACGAGCAGTACTTC. Its protein is CASSIVSPPGLAESYEQYF. The chain has TRBV19 and TRBJ2-7, with TRBD2 identical over 11 bases. The CDR3 has 19 residues. V lost 1 base and J lost 1; bases outside the gene matches: 12. The germline gives CDR1 LNHDA, CDR2 SQIVND (reference sequence).

Regarding this clone: Additional DNA sequences in this sample encode the identical CDR3. The genes are TRBV6-6 and TRBJ2-7; the match to TRBD1 covers 7 bases. Germline lookup yields CDR1 MNHNY and CDR2 SVGAGI (reference sequence). Trimming took 5 bases from V and 0 from J; bases not matched to a gene: 4. CDR3 size: 14 residues. This CDR3 reads CASSPRDSSYEQYF. As DNA, the CDR3 is TGTGCCAGCAGTCCCCGGGACAGCTCCTACGAGCAGTACTTC.

This rearrangement joins TRBV11-2 to TRBJ2-3; D unresolved. This CDR3 has 13 residues. CDR1 and CDR2 (germline): SGHAT, FQNNGV. Trimming removed 5 bases at V and 2 bases at J, with 8 bases between. The chain's CDR3 is CASSADLTDTQYF. CDR3 coding DNA: TGTGCCAGCAGCGCGGACCTCACAGATACGCAGTATTTT.

The genes are TRBV4-1 and TRBJ1-6; 8 bases agree with TRBD1. Per germline, CDR1 MGHRA and CDR2 YSYEKL. V was pared by 1 base and J by 10 bases, with 9 bases of the junction left unmatched. The CDR3 covers 16 residues. CDR3 residues: CASSQVVSRGLSPLHF. The CDR3 nucleotides are TGCGCCAGCAGCCAAGTGGTGAGCAGGGGGCTCTCACCCCTCCACTTT.

The chain uses TRBV19 and TRBJ1-1; D perhaps matches TRBD1 (6 bases). The V end was cut by 4 bases, the J end by 0 bases, with 12 bases between. The germline V gene encodes CDR1 LNHDA and CDR2 SQIVND (reference sequence). CDR3 length: 15 amino acids. The CDR3 protein is CASSTRDNLNTEAFF. CDR3 nucleotides: TGTGCCAGTAGTACCCGGGACAACTTGAACACTGAAGCTTTCTTT.